One sample yielded the 23 T cell receptor beta chains listed below, sequenced in a study of shared clonotypes between healthy human individuals. The method was immunoSEQ multiplex PCR; TCRdb's version includes in-frame clones alone and lacks a portion of them. The sample gives about 2.2 million clones, just under 95% of which show up once; about 1.7% is in the top ten. Naive CD8 cells, CD45RO-negative and positively selected for CCR7, excluded terminally differentiated effector memory CD45RA+ cells. The sequenced sample consisted of naive CD8+ T cells from PBMCs. These receptors were obtained from a man younger than 30 in good health. Some clones in this sample may be carry-over from other donors' samples.

The chain uses TRBV6-5 and TRBJ1-1; the D is unclear. V was clipped by 0 bases and J by 5 bases, with 13 bases between them. The germline V gene encodes CDR1 MNHEY and CDR2 SVGAGI. The CDR3 length is 15 residues. CDR3 sequence reads: CASSYSGKGWTEAFF. As DNA, the CDR3 is TGTGCCAGCAGTTACTCTGGTAAAGGGTGGACTGAAGCTTTCTTT.

The chain recombines TRBV30 with TRBJ1-2, with 8 positions matching TRBD1. This CDR3 contains 15 residues. Germline trimming cut 0 bases from V and 1 base from J; bases unmatched to any gene: 4. The V gene's germline CDR1 is GTSNPN and CDR2 SVGIG (reference sequence). The CDR3 loop reads CAWSVGTGINYGYTF. In DNA, the CDR3 is TGTGCCTGGAGTGTAGGGACAGGTATTAACTATGGCTACACCTTC.

The rearrangement uses TRBV2 and TRBJ2-4, with 7 bases aligning to TRBD1. Germline V CDR1 and CDR2: SNHLY, FYNNEI. V lost 4 bases to trimming and J lost 2 bases; unmatched junction nucleotides: 2. The CDR3 extends over 14 amino acids. CDR3 coding DNA: TGTGCCAGCAGTGGACAGGGTTCCAAAAACATTCAGTACTTC. Translated, it gives CASSGQGSKNIQYF.

On this clone itself: Compared with germline, one end of the junction differs, possibly owing to a read error. V usage is TRBV19 and J usage is TRBJ2-1, with TRBD1 matching 9 bases. CDR3 size: 15 residues. The germline V gene has CDR1 LNHDA and CDR2 SQIVND (reference sequence). CDR3 region: CASSSRDRDFNQQFF. As DNA, the CDR3 is TGTGCCAGTAGTTCCCGGGACAGGGACTTCAATCAGCAGTTCTTC.

The J gene is TRBJ2-7, the V gene TRBV2; D may be TRBD2 (5 bases). The CDR3 length is 13 residues. V lost 10 bases, J lost 1 base, and 14 bases lay in between. Looked up from germline, CDR1 is SNHLY and CDR2 is FYNNEI. CDR3: CATLAQSSYEQYF. The CDR3 bases are TGTGCCACCCTAGCCCAGTCGTCCTACGAGCAGTACTTC.

This clone has a single count. The chain carries TRBV28 and TRBJ2-1; TRBD1 aligns across 8 bases. Unmatched junction bases numbered 8, after V lost 5 bases and J lost 8 bases. CDR3 length: 14 residues. The germline CDR1 and CDR2 sequences are MDHEN and SYDVKM. CDR3: CASSSRQGSDEQFF. CDR3 sequence (DNA): TGTGCCAGCAGTAGCAGACAGGGGTCAGATGAGCAGTTCTTC.

As regards this clone: No conserved phenylalanine or tryptophan ends this CDR3, so it is likely a read error. It is unclear where the CDR3 begins or ends on the DNA, so no DNA is shown, and the CDR3 is as TCRdb lists it. The chain is built from TRBV6-1 and TRBJ1-4. The CDR3 is 11 residues long, ends included. Germline V gene data show CDR1 as MNHNS and CDR2 as SASEGT. The chain's CDR3 is CASSDGGAPSV.

V and J are TRBV27 and TRBJ1-5; 7 nucleotides agree with TRBD1. CDR3 size: 15 residues. Germline assignment: CDR1 MNHEY and CDR2 SMNVEV (reference sequence). V lost 5 bases to trimming and J lost 1 base; unmatched junction nucleotides: 5. The CDR3 sequence is CASSPEGQSNQPQHF. In nucleotides, the CDR3 is TGTGCCAGCAGTCCTGAGGGACAGAGCAATCAGCCCCAGCATTTT.

V gene TRBV7-8 combines with J gene TRBJ1-2; D may be TRBD1 (6 bases). V dropped 1 base and J dropped 7 bases, with 13 bases sitting between them. CDR3 length equals 14 residues. Germline CDR1 SGHVS, CDR2 FQNEAQ. The CDR3 loop reads CASSLDPGALGYTF. The CDR3 bases are TGTGCCAGCAGCTTAGATCCAGGGGCTCTTGGCTACACCTTC. The entire variable domain, with the rest obtained from reference TRBV7-8 and TRBJ1-2, is as follows: GAGVSQSPRYKVAKRGQDVALRCDPISGHVSLFWYQQALGQGPEFLTYFQNEAQLDKSGLPSDRFFAERPEGSVSTLKIQRTQQEDSAVYLCASSLDPGALGYTFGSGTRLTVV.

The chain uses TRBV4-2 and TRBJ2-3, with a weak D call TRBD2 (6 bases). V was pared by 6 bases and J by 0 bases, with 13 bases between. CDR1 LGHNA and CDR2 YNFKEQ come from the germline V gene. The CDR3 length is 15 residues. Here the CDR3 DNA reads TGTGCCAGCAGTGCACGGGAGTCTAGCACAGATACGCAGTATTTT. Amino acids: CASSARESSTDTQYF.

The genes are TRBV10-3 and TRBJ1-1, with TRBD1 as a possible D gene (6 bases). CDR1 and CDR2 from the germline V gene are ENHRY and SYGVKD. V was cut by 3 bases and J by 6 bases, with 17 bases left in between. This CDR3 comprises 15 residues. The CDR3 DNA reads as TGTGCCATCAGTGACCCCGGGGATCGGGGGCCTGAAGCTTTCTTT. Protein sequence: CAISDPGDRGPEAFF.

V and J are TRBV4-1 and TRBJ1-4; 9 positions agree with TRBD1. The CDR3 is 16 residues long. V gave up 4 bases and J gave up 7 bases; unmatched junction bases: 10. Germline V gene data show CDR1 as MGHRA and CDR2 as YSYEKL. CDR3 region: CASSPEAGQGGEKLFF. Here the CDR3 DNA reads TGCGCCAGCAGCCCCGAGGCGGGACAGGGCGGTGAAAAACTGTTTTTT.

The chain combines TRBV5-6 with TRBJ2-7; no clear D gene. Germline CDR1 reads SGHDT; CDR2 reads YYEEEE. Trimming left V 1 base short and J 3 bases short, with 8 bases between. This CDR3 is 13 amino acids long. CDR3 residues: CASSLHTDYEQYF. The DNA of the CDR3 is TGTGCCAGCAGCTTGCACACCGACTACGAGCAGTACTTC.

The V call is TRBV27, the J call TRBJ2-7; 10 nucleotides line up with TRBD1. Trimming removed 0 bases from V and 4 bases from J; junction bases left unmatched: 9. The CDR3 has 17 amino acids. Per germline, CDR1 MNHEY and CDR2 SMNVEV (reference sequence). The chain's CDR3 is CASSLSGQGFSRYEQYF. The CDR3 nucleotides are TGTGCCAGCAGTTTATCGGGACAGGGGTTCTCTCGGTACGAGCAGTACTTC.

The chain is built from TRBV7-6 and TRBJ2-2, with unresolved D. The germline V and J ends were trimmed by 2 bases and 3 bases, with 7 bases remaining between them. The CDR3 runs 14 residues. Per the germline V gene, CDR1 is SGHVS and CDR2 is FNYEAQ. In nucleotides, the CDR3 is TGTGCCAGCAGCTTATCCCTCTACACCGGGGAGCTGTTTTTT. It translates to CASSLSLYTGELFF.

This chain uses TRBV28 with TRBJ1-4; weak D call: TRBD1 (6 bases). CDR1 is MDHEN, CDR2 SYDVKM, per germline. There are 17 residues in the CDR3. V lost 1 base to trimming and J lost 5 bases, with 17 bases between them. This CDR3 is CASSLSLGRGRNEKLFF. In nucleotides, the CDR3 is TGTGCCAGCAGTTTATCTTTGGGCAGGGGAAGAAATGAAAAACTGTTTTTT.

This chain links TRBV7-9 with TRBJ2-1, with TRBD2 identical over 7 bases. CDR1 and CDR2 from the germline V gene are SEHNR and FQNEAQ (reference sequence). The CDR3 has 16 residues. Trimming at V came to 5 bases and at J to 2 bases, leaving 9 bases not matched to a gene. Here the CDR3 reads CASSPNAGVTYNEQFF. CDR3 in DNA: TGTGCCAGCAGCCCTAACGCGGGAGTAACCTACAATGAGCAGTTCTTC.

The gene calls are TRBV4-2 and TRBJ1-3; the match to TRBD1 covers 8 bases. Germline V gene lookup returns CDR1 LGHNA and CDR2 YNFKEQ. V trimming: 6 bases; J trimming: 0 bases; junction bases outside the gene matches: 10. The CDR3 loop spans 17 amino acids. The CDR3 region has the DNA TGTGCCAGCAGTCACAACAGGGGGACAGACTCTGGAAACACCATATATTTT. It specifies CASSHNRGTDSGNTIYF.

The chain is built from TRBV7-9 and TRBJ2-7; tentative D call: TRBD2 (5 bases). V gave up 5 bases and J gave up 4 bases, with 18 bases separating them. Per germline, CDR1 SEHNR and CDR2 FQNEAQ (reference sequence). The CDR3 has 15 residues. This CDR3 reads CASSLPRGSGYEQYF. Here the CDR3 DNA reads TGTGCCAGCAGCCTTCCCCGGGGTTCAGGATACGAGCAGTACTTC.

The CDR3 loop is CATITRSSYGYTF. CDR3 nucleotides: TGTGCCACCATTACACGGAGTTCCTATGGCTACACCTTC. The V and J genes are TRBV28 and TRBJ1-2; D remains ambiguous. CDR3 length: 13 amino acids. Between the trimmed V and J ends, which lost 10 bases and 4 bases, there was a span of 16 bases. Germline V gene sequence: CDR1 MDHEN, CDR2 SYDVKM.

CDR3 in amino acids: CASSSTSISPYEQYF. The CDR3 nucleotides are TGCGCCAGCAGCTCTACTAGTATTTCCCCCTACGAGCAGTACTTC. The chain recombines TRBV5-1 with TRBJ2-7; tentatively, D is TRBD2 (5 bases). The ends were cut back, 3 bases at V and 2 bases at J, with 15 bases in the middle. CDR1 SGHRS and CDR2 YFSETQ come from the germline V gene. The CDR3 has 15 amino acids.

This CDR3 is CASSLSLGAHQPQHF. Written as DNA, the CDR3 is TGTGCCAGCAGTTTATCCCTGGGGGCGCATCAGCCCCAGCATTTT. The chain carries TRBV27 and TRBJ1-5, with D possibly TRBD1 on 6 matching bases. The CDR3 has 15 amino acids. Deletions cut 0 bases from V and 5 bases from J, with 11 bases between. Per the germline V gene, CDR1 is MNHEY and CDR2 is SMNVEV (reference sequence).

The gene calls are TRBV11-2 and TRBJ2-7; D call uncertain. V dropped 1 base and J dropped 0 bases, with 7 bases sitting between them. CDR3 size: 14 residues. Looked up from germline, CDR1 is SGHAT and CDR2 is FQNNGV. CDR3 sequence reads: CASSLVANSYEQYF. The CDR3 DNA reads TGTGCCAGCAGCTTAGTTGCCAACTCCTACGAGCAGTACTTC. Full variable domain (missing parts from reference TRBV11-2 and TRBJ2-7): EAGVAQSPRYKIIEKRQSVAFWCNPISGHATLYWYQQILGQGPKLLIQFQNNGVVDDSQLPKDRFSAERLKGVDSTLKIQPAKLEDSAVYLCASSLVANSYEQYFGPGTRLTVT.